The clone carrying this T cell receptor beta chain was observed a few times. Its specificity is unknown. These data originate in a study of identical twins. TCRdb re-called the 5' RACE reads with MiXCR, one entry per CDR3 protein. This table holds hundreds of thousands of distinct CDR3 sequences, 6.1% found once. V lost 4 bases to trimming and J lost 2 bases, with 12 bases between them. CDR3 length: 14 residues. Germline CDR1 MNHEY, CDR2 SVGAGI. Study-level points and caveats: There was an excess of low generation probability in the out-of-frame alpha sequences that twins shared. Insertions were reduced in abundant cord blood beta clonotypes but not in memory repertoires.

The source is a man younger than 30 in good health. The sequencing input was naive T cells sorted from blood. The chain employs TRBV6-5 and TRBJ2-7; D remains ambiguous. CDR3 loop: CASSSDSRTYEQYF. CDR3 coding DNA: TGTGCCAGCAGTTCTGACTCGAGAACCTACGAGCAGTACTTC.